Following are 23 T cell receptor beta chains from one sample sequenced in a study of Ad26.COV2.S vaccination and SARS-CoV-2 variants. TCRdb's table, derived via immunoSEQ multiplex PCR, lists solely in-frame clones and lacks some. This sample has some 290,000 clones, with roughly 86% found just once. The treatment: some 20 received Ad26.COV2.S at low or high dose, single or two shots; about five received placebo; per-sample allocation not given. Day 63 following the first vaccine or placebo injection was when the samples were taken. The sample here was peripheral blood, taken in a trial of Ad26.COV2.S vaccine versus placebo. The receptors derive from a person between 18 and 59 years old who received the Ad26.COV2.S COVID-19 vaccine or a placebo.

The chain links TRBV4-3 to TRBJ2-6, with D tentatively TRBD1 (5 bases). Trimming stripped 1 base from V and 4 bases from J, with 14 bases between. The CDR3 sequence is 17 residues long. Germline-derived CDR1 and CDR2 are LGHNA and YSLEER. CDR3 nucleotide sequence: TGCGCCAGCAGCCAAGTAGGAGACAGACCCGGGGCCAACGTCCTGACTTTC. As protein: CASSQVGDRPGANVLTF.

V gene TRBV7-2 combines with J gene TRBJ2-3; D not resolved. Trimming cost V 3 bases and J 6 bases, with 10 bases left between them. The germline gives CDR1 SGHTA, CDR2 FQGNSA. The CDR3 runs 13 residues. CDR3 in amino acids: CASSFPPPDTQYF. In DNA, the CDR3 is TGTGCCAGCAGCTTCCCCCCGCCGGATACGCAGTATTTT.

The sample holds a few counts of this clone. The chain employs TRBV7-9 and TRBJ2-7; TRBD1 aligns across 7 bases. Losses at the gene ends were 5 bases for V and 0 bases for J; bases not matched to a gene: 4. The germline V gene has CDR1 SEHNR and CDR2 FQNEAQ (reference sequence). The CDR3 extends over 14 amino acids. The CDR3 sequence is CASSLRTGSYEQYF. In nucleotides, the CDR3 is TGTGCCAGCAGCCTCCGGACAGGCTCCTACGAGCAGTACTTC.

The chain is built from TRBV2 and TRBJ1-2, with no clear D. The CDR3 sequence is 12 residues long. The V gene's germline CDR1 is SNHLY and CDR2 FYNNEI. V shed 3 bases and J shed 8 bases, with 10 bases lying between them. This chain's CDR3 is CASSEFTGGYTF. The CDR3 DNA is TGTGCCAGCAGTGAGTTCACTGGAGGCTACACCTTC.

The CDR3 loop is CASTGLSGNTIYF. The CDR3 DNA reads as TGTGCCAGTACCGGACTTTCTGGAAACACCATATATTTT. The chain is built from TRBV19 and TRBJ1-3; D remains unclear. Germline lookup yields CDR1 LNHDA and CDR2 SQIVND (reference sequence). V dropped 7 bases and J dropped 1 base, with 8 bases sitting between them. CDR3 length equals 13 residues.

This sequence joins TRBV11-2 and TRBJ2-2; D might be TRBD1 (5 bases). The V end lost 0 bases, the J end lost 5 bases, and 7 bases lay between the germline ends. CDR1 is SGHAT, CDR2 FQNNGV, per germline. This CDR3 is 14 amino acids long. CDR3 loop: CASSLERQTGELFF. The CDR3 nucleotides read TGTGCCAGCAGCTTAGAGCGACAGACCGGGGAGCTGTTTTTT.

The chain carries TRBV18 and TRBJ2-6; D possibly uses TRBD1 or TRBD2 (5 bases each). Trimming took off 4 bases at V and 0 bases at J, with 19 bases between the two ends. The CDR3 spans 19 residues. Germline V gene lookup returns CDR1 KGHSH and CDR2 LQKENI. CDR3 nucleotide sequence: TGTGCCAGCTCACGGATCCGGGACCTACTTCCCTCTGGGGCCAACGTCCTGACTTTC. Its protein product is CASSRIRDLLPSGANVLTF. The complete variable domain, with remaining parts taken from reference TRBV18 and TRBJ2-6, reads NAGVMQNPRHLVRRRGQEARLRCSPMKGHSHVYWYRQLPEEGLKFMVYLQKENIIDESGMPKERFSAEFPKEGPSILRIQQVVRGDSAAYFCASSRIRDLLPSGANVLTFGAGSRLTVL.

This chain uses TRBV6-2 or TRBV6-3 with TRBJ2-1; no reliable D call. The CDR3 is 18 amino acids. V was shortened by 3 bases and J by 0 bases, with 18 bases between the two germline ends. Germline lookup yields CDR1 MNHEY and CDR2 SVGEGT. The CDR3: CASSYNPGFDLSYNEQFF. The CDR3 bases are TGTGCCAGCAGTTATAACCCCGGTTTTGACCTCTCCTACAATGAGCAGTTCTTC.

The chain joins TRBV27 to TRBJ2-1; 10 bases are shared with TRBD1. Germline V gives CDR1 MNHEY, CDR2 SMNVEV (reference sequence). Unmatched junction bases numbered 11, after V lost 2 bases and J lost 10 bases. This CDR3 is built from 16 residues. The CDR3 loop is CASSLEAGTGVEEQFF. CDR3 DNA sequence: TGTGCCAGCAGTTTAGAGGCCGGGACAGGGGTTGAGGAGCAGTTCTTC.

In its sample, this clone was seen once. The chain uses TRBV5-6 and TRBJ1-6; D not certain. Germline CDR1 and CDR2: SGHDT and YYEEEE. The CDR3 has 15 residues. With 3 bases removed from V and 9 bases from J, the gap between germline ends came to 16 bases. The CDR3 spells CASSSPTDWGSPLHF. CDR3 nucleotides: TGTGCCAGCAGCTCTCCGACCGATTGGGGTTCACCCCTCCACTTT.

The count of this clone is one. The chain links TRBV5-1 to TRBJ1-6; D uncertain. The CDR3 sequence is 13 residues long. V lost 0 bases and J lost 8, with 6 bases in between. From germline, CDR1 is SGHRS and CDR2 YFSETQ. Written as DNA, the CDR3 is TGCGCCAGCAGCTTGGCTCTTGATTCACCCCTCCACTTT. Encoded protein: CASSLALDSPLHF.

The chain carries TRBV7-8 and TRBJ1-2; possibly TRBD1 for D (6 bases). Germline values: CDR1 SGHVS, CDR2 FQNEAQ. V lost 1 base and J lost 7, with 16 bases in between. The CDR3 runs 15 residues. The CDR3 spells CASSLETGTFFGYTF. The DNA of the CDR3 is TGTGCCAGCAGCTTAGAGACCGGGACATTTTTTGGCTACACCTTC.

The chain links TRBV18 to TRBJ1-3; no clear D. V dropped 11 bases and J dropped 4 bases, with 9 bases sitting between them. CDR3 size: 11 residues. Germline V gene lookup returns CDR1 KGHSH and CDR2 LQKENI. The CDR3 is CAGNEGNTIYF. CDR3 nucleotides: TGTGCCGGAAATGAGGGAAACACCATATATTTT.

In its sample, this clone was seen once. V gene TRBV2 combines with J gene TRBJ2-3; 10 bases map to TRBD1. CDR3 length: 14 amino acids. Germline-derived CDR1 and CDR2 are SNHLY and FYNNEI. Trimming cost V 10 bases and J 3 bases; bases outside gene matches: 7. The CDR3 loop reads CAIADRGLTDTQYF. The CDR3 coding sequence is TGTGCCATTGCAGACAGGGGGCTTACAGATACGCAGTATTTT. Based on the CDR3 plus reference TRBV2 and TRBJ2-3, the full variable domain is EPEVTQTPSHQVTQMGQEVILRCVPISNHLYFYWYRQILGQKVEFLVSFYNNEISEKSEIFDDQFSVERPDGSNFTLKIRSTKLEDSAMYFCAIADRGLTDTQYFGPGTRLTVL.

The gene calls are TRBV7-6 and TRBJ1-4; D ambiguous. The germline gives CDR1 SGHVS, CDR2 FNYEAQ. The V end lost 1 base, the J end lost 8 bases, and 8 bases lay between the germline ends. The CDR3 loop spans 13 amino acids. Here the CDR3 DNA reads TGTGCCAGCAGCTTAGGGTTGGGCGAAAAACTGTTTTTT. Amino acid sequence: CASSLGLGEKLFF.

The V call is TRBV5-4, the J call TRBJ2-7, with a tentative D call TRBD1 (5 bases). The CDR3 runs 17 residues. The germline gives CDR1 SGHNT, CDR2 YYREEE (reference sequence). Trimming took 4 bases from V and 4 from J, leaving 24 bases between them. In nucleotides, the CDR3 is TGTGCCAGCAGCCCGAATGACATCAGACAGTTCCCTTACGAGCAGTACTTC. It codes for CASSPNDIRQFPYEQYF.

The chain has TRBV6-5 and TRBJ1-2; TRBD1 matches at 9 bases. Germline V gene sequence: CDR1 MNHEY, CDR2 SVGAGI. V shed 9 bases and J 1 base; nucleotides not matched to a gene: 9. This CDR3 has 15 amino acids. CDR3 nucleotide sequence: TGTGCCAGTACAGGGGGCAGGGGACTTAACTATGGCTACACCTTC. Its protein product is CASTGGRGLNYGYTF.

The chain employs TRBV11-2 and TRBJ1-2; TRBD1 might be the D (6 bases). Germline V gene data show CDR1 as SGHAT and CDR2 as FQNNGV. Trimming took 5 bases from V and 10 from J, leaving 14 bases between them. This CDR3 contains 12 residues. The chain's CDR3 is CASSVGGEVYTF. Written as DNA, the CDR3 is TGTGCCAGCAGCGTAGGGGGGGAGGTCTACACCTTC.

The chain links TRBV28 to TRBJ1-2, with D unclear. Trimming removed 4 bases from V and 8 bases from J, with 11 bases in between. This CDR3 has 12 residues. Germline V gene data show CDR1 as MDHEN and CDR2 as SYDVKM. CDR3 coding DNA: TGTGCCAGCAGTTCGAGGCCGGACGGCTACACCTTC. Residues: CASSSRPDGYTF.

This clone was counted only a few times. V and J are TRBV2 and TRBJ2-1, with TRBD2 as a possible D gene (7 bases). The CDR3 is 13 residues long. Germline CDR1 reads SNHLY; CDR2 reads FYNNEI. The V end was cut by 7 bases, the J end by 5 bases, with 12 bases between. CDR3 amino acids: CASNGGANNEQFF. For the CDR3, the DNA is TGTGCCAGCAATGGGGGGGCCAACAATGAGCAGTTCTTC.

The chain couples TRBV7-9 to TRBJ1-3; possible D gene TRBD1, 6 bases. Germline CDR1 and CDR2: SEHNR and FQNEAQ (reference sequence). V was pared by 3 bases and J by 6 bases, with 24 bases between. The length of the CDR3 is 18 residues. This CDR3 reads CASSFRPWGHRGENTIYF. CDR3 nucleotide sequence: TGTGCCAGCAGCTTTCGCCCCTGGGGACACCGAGGAGAAAACACCATATATTTT. Supplemented by reference TRBV7-9 and TRBJ1-3, the full variable domain reads DTGVSQNPRHKITKRGQNVTFRCDPISEHNRLYWYRQTLGQGPEFLTYFQNEAQLEKSRLLSDRFSAERPKGSFSTLEIQRTEQGDSAMYLCASSFRPWGHRGENTIYFGEGSWLTVV.

This clone was counted a few times. This chain uses TRBV18 with TRBJ1-3, with TRBD1 identical over 7 bases. Germline V gene data show CDR1 as KGHSH and CDR2 as LQKENI. V lost 3 bases, J lost 2 bases, and 7 bases stayed unmatched. The CDR3 contains 16 residues. The CDR3 DNA reads as TGTGCCAGCTCACCGAACAGGGGAAAGACTGGAAACACCATATATTTT. Translated: CASSPNRGKTGNTIYF.

This clone was seen a few times. This rearrangement joins TRBV7-9 to TRBJ1-1, with a weak D call TRBD1 (6 bases). The germline V gene encodes CDR1 SEHNR and CDR2 FQNEAQ (reference sequence). The CDR3 runs to 13 residues. V dropped 4 bases and J dropped 4 bases, with 10 bases sitting between them. CDR3 loop: CASSYLQGTEAFF. The CDR3 nucleotides read TGTGCCAGCAGCTACTTACAGGGCACTGAAGCTTTCTTT.